These 9 T cell receptor beta chains share one sample of origin, sequenced in a study of blood T cell repertoires in COVID-19 (dated by TCRdb to 2020 to 2022). Library construction relied on the immunoSEQ multiplex PCR assay. This is the immuneACCESS table as TCRdb keeps it, with only in-frame sequences that have V and J called. A part of the clones is gone; compared with another copy, unresolved V genes explain less than half, and the rest is unexplained. Counted in this sample were 95,000 to 120,000 clones; 85% of them appeared once. Jointly, the top ten make up about 13% of the sample. Sequencing used peripheral blood. These receptors were taken from a human donor in a cohort sampled during active COVID-19.

This rearrangement joins TRBV2 to TRBJ2-2; 9 bases are a match to TRBD1. The CDR3 runs 15 residues. Germline lookup yields CDR1 SNHLY and CDR2 FYNNEI. Germline trimming cut 5 bases from V and 3 bases from J; bases unmatched to any gene: 4. This CDR3 is CASSWTGDDTGELFF. The CDR3 region has the DNA TGTGCCAGCAGTTGGACAGGGGATGACACCGGGGAGCTGTTTTTT.

The J gene is TRBJ2-3, the V gene TRBV13, with D unclear. Trimming removed 2 bases at V and 3 bases at J, with 3 bases between. Per the germline V gene, CDR1 is PRHDT and CDR2 is FYEKMQ (reference sequence). The CDR3 runs 12 residues. CDR3 region: CASSLQTDTQYF. DNA for the CDR3: TGTGCCAGCAGCTTACAGACAGATACGCAGTATTTT.

This clone has more than one count but fewer than ten. V is TRBV15 and J is TRBJ2-7, with 13 bases that match TRBD2. The CDR3 loop spans 17 amino acids. Germline loops: CDR1 LNHNV, CDR2 YYDKDF (reference sequence). The junction had 6 bases not matched to a gene; V was cut back by 4 bases and J by 0 bases. The CDR3 DNA sequence: TGTGCCACCAGCAAGGGACTAGCGGGGACTATCTCCTACGAGCAGTACTTC. It is translated as CATSKGLAGTISYEQYF. Full variable domain (rest looked up from reference TRBV15 and TRBJ2-7): DAMVIQNPRYQVTQFGKPVTLSCSQTLNHNVMYWYQQKSSQAPKLLFHYYDKDFNNEADTPDNFQSRRPNTSFCFLDIRSPGLGDTAMYLCATSKGLAGTISYEQYFGPGTRLTVT.

A note on this clone: This CDR3 is also generated by other DNA sequences in the sample. The genes are TRBV11-3 and TRBJ2-2; D is ambiguous. V lost 1 base and J 5 bases, leaving 5 bases between the germline ends. This CDR3 contains 13 residues. In germline, CDR1 is SGHNT, CDR2 YENEEA. The CDR3 region has the DNA TGTGCCAGCAGCTTAGTTCTAACCGGGGAGCTGTTTTTT. Translating gives CASSLVLTGELFF.

CDR3 sequence reads: CASRRGQGGYEQYF. Here the CDR3 DNA reads TGTGCCAGCAGACGAGGACAGGGTGGCTACGAGCAGTACTTC. The V call is TRBV27, the J call TRBJ2-7, with TRBD1 matching over 8 bases. V lost 6 bases and J lost 3; bases outside the gene matches: 7. In germline, CDR1 is MNHEY, CDR2 SMNVEV (reference sequence). The CDR3 extends over 14 amino acids.

This clone has more than one count but fewer than ten. This chain uses TRBV28 with TRBJ1-1, with D unclear. V gave up 2 bases and J gave up 4 bases, with 14 bases separating them. The germline V gene encodes CDR1 MDHEN and CDR2 SYDVKM. The CDR3 is made up of 15 amino acids. CDR3 DNA: TGTGCCAGCAGTTTACCCTCGCGCGGCGGCACTGAAGCTTTCTTT. It specifies CASSLPSRGGTEAFF. Using reference TRBV28 and TRBJ1-1 for the parts outside the CDR3, the full variable domain is DVKVTQSSRYLVKRTGEKVFLECVQDMDHENMFWYRQDPGLGLRLIYFSYDVKMKEKGDIPEGYSVSREKKERFSLILESASTNQTSMYLCASSLPSRGGTEAFFGQGTRLTVV.

The gene calls are TRBV7-8 and TRBJ1-1; TRBD1 might be the D (6 bases). The length of the CDR3 is 16 residues. Looked up from germline, CDR1 is SGHVS and CDR2 is FQNEAQ. Trimming took 4 bases from V and 11 from J, leaving 26 bases between them. Here the CDR3 DNA reads TGTGCCAGCAGCTCCCGACCAAGCTCTTACAGGGATGAGGCTTTCTTT. Translated: CASSSRPSSYRDEAFF.

The rearrangement links TRBV7-6 to TRBJ2-7; 7 nucleotides agree with TRBD2. The CDR3 is 15 residues long. Trimming at V came to 2 bases and at J to 3 bases, leaving 7 bases not matched to a gene. Germline lookup yields CDR1 SGHVS and CDR2 FNYEAQ. CDR3 protein: CASSLLKRGDYEQYF. The DNA of the CDR3 is TGTGCCAGCAGCTTACTGAAGCGGGGAGACTACGAGCAGTACTTC.

This chain uses TRBV10-3 with TRBJ2-5; TRBD2 agrees at 7 bases. Germline V gives CDR1 ENHRY, CDR2 SYGVKD. V lost 6 bases to trimming and J lost 0 bases; unmatched junction nucleotides: 4. There are 14 residues in the CDR3. The CDR3 DNA reads as TGTGCCATCAGAACCGGGACTAACCAAGAGACCCAGTACTTC. Translating it yields CAIRTGTNQETQYF.